This T cell receptor beta chain was observed in a study of blood T cells in healthy people across ages (dated by TCRdb to about 2015). Study-wide context: Template switching captured roughly one uniquely barcoded TCR beta cDNA molecule per two T cells in model experiments. Age-related changes in TCR beta repertoire diversity were measured in the study by deep sequencing normalized with unique cDNA molecular identifiers. Four age groups were formed from the donors: young (average approximately 15 years), middle-aged (roughly 38), aged (62) and long-lived (more than 75). To avoid experimental bias, donors of different ages were distributed randomly across sequencing lanes. Two additional independent replicas of 1 million unique cDNA reads from the same blood draw were analyzed for two donors (one aged 18 to 30 and one aged 80 or older).

Comment on this clonotype: Its antigen is still unknown. Base qualities are missing; no much larger clone stands one base away.

Preparation of the library involved 5' RACE. Sequencing relied on an Illumina HiSeq 2500. A second roughly 6 to 12 cycle PCR used a sample-barcoded 5' primer and a J-beta primer mix. A unique molecular identifier was introduced onto each TCR beta cDNA molecule by a template-switch 5' adaptor carrying 12 random nucleotides. Each sample yielded at least 2.5 million CDR3-containing paired-end reads. All of the RNA was converted into first-strand cDNA using the Mint cDNA synthesis kit, with a TRBC-specific oligonucleotide serving as the primer. After uracil-DNA glycosylase treatment, a first 18-cycle PCR used universal primers M1SS and BC2_uni_R on all cDNA. The authors processed their data as follows. Each sample was normalized by randomly selecting 1 million high-quality reads, each carrying a distinct molecular identifier. Reads sharing molecular identifiers were discarded rather than binned into consensus sequences. MiTCR, run with a Q25 quality threshold and the strictest error-elimination algorithm, handled CDR3 identification, clonotype clustering and error correction. Lower-bound total TCR beta diversity was estimated with a nonparametric unseen species model using Euler transformation. TCRdb cleaned the public reads at Q25 with fastp, built clones with MiXCR and kept in-frame beta chains. Rows are unified per CDR3 protein, each entry keeping the most common DNA and genes. The V and J calls and clone size are TCRdb's, not the authors'. This sample gives about 1.8 million distinct CDR3 sequences in total; around 50% of them show up just once. The ten largest make up about 2.1% of the sample.

General conclusions and limits of the study: Compared with the aged group, the long-lived group had more naive CD4+ T cells, fewer expanded clones and increased TCR diversity, a pattern suggesting age selection. Donor CMV infection status was unknown, potentially confounding age-related changes in expanded clonotypes. Observed TCR beta diversity per million T cells fell roughly linearly with age, and a significant reduction was already apparent by age around 36. Observed TCR beta diversity correlated strongly with the percentage of naive T cells measured by flow cytometry. Estimates of total diversity from one million sequenced T cells were regarded as lower bounds and underestimates. Since profiling was done on bulk unsorted PBMCs, naive and antigen-experienced compartments could not be conclusively compared.

The germline V gene supplies CDR1 SGHTA and CDR2 FQGNSA. CDR3 length: 17 amino acids, cysteine to phenylalanine. The entry retains the CDR3 DNA only, 51 bases that are in frame from base 1. At the junction V is shortened by 9 bases and J by 1 base, with 25 bases in between. Systemically healthy Caucasian individuals from Russia, some 38 in total and aged about 6 to 95 years, were included as donors. About 9.8 milliliters of peripheral blood were drawn from each donor into EDTA-treated Vacutainer tubes. Ficoll-Paque density-gradient centrifugation was used to isolate PBMCs, with at least 6.5 million per sample. Trizol reagent was used to extract total RNA from the PBMCs, yielding at least 6 micrograms per sample. For every donor, flow cytometry on a PBMC aliquot measured the percentage of naive CD45RAhigh/CD27high T cells.

The receptor chain draws on TRBV7-2 and TRBJ2-7, with the D gene possibly TRBD1 or TRBD2, each one fitting 6 bases. The sequence was collected from a woman aged 40 to 50 in good health. Sequenced material: blood. In nucleotides, the sequence is TGTGCCAGTAGCGGCTGGGGTGGTGGAGGACAGTCCTACGAGCAGTACTTC. It translates as CASSGWGGGGQSYEQYF.